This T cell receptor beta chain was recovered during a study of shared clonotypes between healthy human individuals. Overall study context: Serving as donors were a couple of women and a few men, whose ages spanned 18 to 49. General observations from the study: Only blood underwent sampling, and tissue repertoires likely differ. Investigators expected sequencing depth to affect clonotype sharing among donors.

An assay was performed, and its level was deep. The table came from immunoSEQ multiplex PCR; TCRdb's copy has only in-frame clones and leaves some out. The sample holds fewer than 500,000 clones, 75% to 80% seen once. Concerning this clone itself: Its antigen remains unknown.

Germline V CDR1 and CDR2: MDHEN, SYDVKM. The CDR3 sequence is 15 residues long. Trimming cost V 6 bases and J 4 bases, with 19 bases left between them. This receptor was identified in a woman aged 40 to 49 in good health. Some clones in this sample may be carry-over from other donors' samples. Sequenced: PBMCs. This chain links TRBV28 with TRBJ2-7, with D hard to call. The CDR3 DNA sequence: TGTGCCAGCAGCTACGGGCCCACACCACGGTACGAGCAGTACTTC. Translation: CASSYGPTPRYEQYF.